What follows describes a single T cell receptor (beta chain). Its target is unknown. The data originate from a study of graft-versus-host responses after intestinal transplantation. Study context: Recipients across the board were started on anti-thymocyte globulin induction, then kept on tacrolimus and steroids for around 3 years. Study results and caveats: GvH clones appeared in recipient marrow, some first in ileum or blood. Early post-transplant HvG declines showed an association with peak circulating GvH clone levels.

This table comes from immunoSEQ multiplex PCR, and its TCRdb copy is limited to in-frame clones, with some not included. The data show tens of thousands of clones, roughly 90% seen once. The sequence was collected from a human patient who received an intestinal transplant, so some T cells may come from the graft donor. This material consisted of PBMCs, taken 26 days after transplant.

The CDR3 sequence is CASSYSGLMNTEAFF. DNA for the CDR3: TGTGCCAGCAGTTACTCGGGACTCATGAACACTGAAGCTTTCTTT. The chain combines TRBV6-5 with TRBJ1-1; tentative D call: TRBD1 (5 bases). The CDR3 spans 15 residues. V was clipped by 0 bases and J by 0 bases, with 8 bases between them. Germline CDR1 and CDR2: MNHEY and SVGAGI.